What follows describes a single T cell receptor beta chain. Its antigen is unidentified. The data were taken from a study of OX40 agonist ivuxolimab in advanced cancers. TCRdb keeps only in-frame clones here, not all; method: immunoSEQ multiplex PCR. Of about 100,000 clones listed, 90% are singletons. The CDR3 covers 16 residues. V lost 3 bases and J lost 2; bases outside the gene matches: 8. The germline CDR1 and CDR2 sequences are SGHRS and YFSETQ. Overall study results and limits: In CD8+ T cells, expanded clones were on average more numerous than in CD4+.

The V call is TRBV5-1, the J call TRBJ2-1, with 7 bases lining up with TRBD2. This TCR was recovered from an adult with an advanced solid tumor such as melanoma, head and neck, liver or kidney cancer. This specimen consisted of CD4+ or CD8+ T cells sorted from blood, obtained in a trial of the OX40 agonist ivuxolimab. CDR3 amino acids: CASSWGPSGPYNEQFF. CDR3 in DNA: TGCGCCAGCAGCTGGGGCCCTAGCGGACCCTACAATGAGCAGTTCTTC.